The 8 T cell receptor beta chains listed next were all sequenced from one sample in a study of blood T cell dynamics during melanoma immunotherapy. Sequencing used immunoSEQ multiplex PCR; TCRdb keeps in-frame clones, though not all of them. This table has 8,000 to 10,000 clones, about 85% appearing once. Time point denoted: week 3, after first cycle of checkpoint inhibitor. The sample here was blood, taken from a patient treated with checkpoint blockade. The receptors derive from a human donor with melanoma.

This chain links TRBV4-3 with TRBJ2-5; the D gene is possibly TRBD1 (7 bases). Trimming cost V 4 bases and J 4 bases, with 10 bases left between them. The CDR3 consists of 13 residues. The germline V gene encodes CDR1 LGHNA and CDR2 YSLEER. Here the CDR3 DNA reads TGCGCCAGCAGCCCTCAGGGGGGAGAGACCCAGTACTTC. Protein sequence: CASSPQGGETQYF.

This clone came up once. V and J are TRBV14 and TRBJ1-1, with D hard to call. Looked up from germline, CDR1 is SGHDN and CDR2 is FVKESK. Trimming removed 0 bases at V and 0 bases at J, with 8 bases between. The CDR3 spans 15 residues. The CDR3 reads CASSQDIQMNTEAFF. CDR3 sequence (DNA): TGTGCCAGCAGCCAAGATATCCAGATGAACACTGAAGCTTTCTTT.

The chain joins TRBV2 to TRBJ1-2; D call uncertain. The length of the CDR3 is 14 residues. Deletions cut 4 bases from V and 3 bases from J, with 12 bases between. Looked up from germline, CDR1 is SNHLY and CDR2 is FYNNEI. Here the CDR3 DNA reads TGTGCCAGCAGTGTATATCAAAGGGACTATGGCTACACCTTC. This gives the protein CASSVYQRDYGYTF. The variable domain in full, completed from reference TRBV2 and TRBJ1-2, reads EPEVTQTPSHQVTQMGQEVILRCVPISNHLYFYWYRQILGQKVEFLVSFYNNEISEKSEIFDDQFSVERPDGSNFTLKIRSTKLEDSAMYFCASSVYQRDYGYTFGSGTRLTVV.

This clone appeared a single time. This chain connects TRBV14 to TRBJ2-4; 7 bases are a match to TRBD1. The CDR3 has 18 amino acids. Germline CDR1 is SGHDN and CDR2 is FVKESK. Trimming cost V 6 bases and J 1 base; bases outside gene matches: 15. The CDR3 spells CASSPDRVGLIAKNIQYF. DNA for the CDR3: TGTGCCAGCAGTCCCGACAGGGTCGGGCTAATCGCCAAAAACATTCAGTACTTC.

This sequence joins TRBV7-9 and TRBJ2-7; no firm D call. The germline CDR1 and CDR2 sequences are SEHNR and FQNEAQ (reference sequence). V was trimmed by 5 bases and J by 2 bases, leaving 7 bases between them. The CDR3 runs 12 residues. CDR3 nucleotide sequence: TGTGCCAGCAGCCGAGAGGCCTACGAGCAGTACTTC. Amino acids: CASSREAYEQYF.

The chain has TRBV4-1 and TRBJ1-5; maybe TRBD1 (6 bases). The CDR3 contains 16 residues. Germline loops: CDR1 MGHRA, CDR2 YSYEKL. The V end was cut by 1 base, the J end by 3 bases, with 13 bases between. The CDR3 region has the DNA TGCGCCAGCAGCCAAGGGCGGGGGCCTATCAATCAGCCCCAGCATTTT. Translating gives CASSQGRGPINQPQHF.

This clone was seen once. The chain links TRBV5-6 to TRBJ1-2; 11 bases fit TRBD1. J was trimmed by 7 bases and V by 3 bases; bases with no gene match: 8. Germline CDR1 reads SGHDT; CDR2 reads YYEEEE. The CDR3 runs to 15 residues. The CDR3 DNA reads as TGTGCCAGCAGCTATGCCCCGGGACAGGGGGGTGGCTACACCTTC. Its translation: CASSYAPGQGGGYTF.

The chain uses TRBV19 and TRBJ2-5; TRBD1 aligns across 7 bases. V lost 5 bases to trimming and J lost 4 bases; unmatched junction nucleotides: 10. The CDR3 has 15 residues. Per the germline V gene, CDR1 is LNHDA and CDR2 is SQIVND (reference sequence). The CDR3 region has the DNA TGTGCCAGTAGTCCCCAAGGTAGGGGGCGAGAGACCCAGTACTTC. This sequence encodes CASSPQGRGRETQYF.